The sequence of this TCR beta chain was determined in a study of memory CD4+ T cells and cytomegalovirus serostatus. As for the study in general: This sample comes from healthy Belgian adults, eight or nine CMV seropositive, under 25 seronegative. Broader study findings: The CMV-associated TCR signature appears largely within the CD4+ memory repertoire.

This CDR3 spans 17 amino acids. The germline gives CDR1 SGHDT, CDR2 YYEEEE. V was pared by 3 bases and J by 5 bases, with 13 bases of the junction left unmatched. As for this clone: Its specificity is unknown.

Here immunoSEQ multiplex PCR was the method, and the copy in TCRdb shows in-frame clones only, minus some. The sample carries some 57,000 clones, 70% to 80% recorded once. Single viable CD3+CD4+CD8-CD45RO+ cells were sorted as the memory CD4+ T cells. Serostatus was set by detecting CMV pp150, pp28, p38, p52 IgG. Total CD4+ T cells were enriched by CD4 positive selection. The rearrangement links TRBV5-6 to TRBJ2-5; TRBD2 matches 10 bases. The sequenced material came from memory CD4+ T cells from blood. The TCR originated in an adult in good health and CMV-seronegative. CDR3 residues: CASSWGGERGGRETQYF. The CDR3 DNA sequence: TGTGCCAGCAGCTGGGGCGGTGAGCGGGGGGGCCGGGAGACCCAGTACTTC.